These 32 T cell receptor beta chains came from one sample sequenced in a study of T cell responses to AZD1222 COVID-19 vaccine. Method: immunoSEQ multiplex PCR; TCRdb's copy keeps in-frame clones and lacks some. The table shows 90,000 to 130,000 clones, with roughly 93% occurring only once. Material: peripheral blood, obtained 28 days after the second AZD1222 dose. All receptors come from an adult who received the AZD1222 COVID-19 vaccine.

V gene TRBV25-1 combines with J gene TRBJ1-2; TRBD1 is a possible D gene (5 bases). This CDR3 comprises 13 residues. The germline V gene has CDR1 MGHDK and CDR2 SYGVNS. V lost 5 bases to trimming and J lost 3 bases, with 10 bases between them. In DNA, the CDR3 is TGTGCCAGCAGTACGCCGGGGCACTATGGCTACACCTTC. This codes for CASSTPGHYGYTF.

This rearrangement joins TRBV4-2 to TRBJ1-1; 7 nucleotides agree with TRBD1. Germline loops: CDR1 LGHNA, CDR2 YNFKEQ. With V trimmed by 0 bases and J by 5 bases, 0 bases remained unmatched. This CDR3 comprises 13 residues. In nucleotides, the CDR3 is TGTGCCAGCAGCCAAGAACAGGGGACTGAAGCTTTCTTT. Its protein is CASSQEQGTEAFF.

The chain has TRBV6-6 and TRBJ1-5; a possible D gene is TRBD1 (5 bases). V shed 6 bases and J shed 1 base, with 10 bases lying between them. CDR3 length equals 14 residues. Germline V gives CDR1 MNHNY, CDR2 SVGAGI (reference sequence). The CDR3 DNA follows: TGTGCCAGCAGAGACAGTATAAGCAATCAGCCCCAGCATTTT. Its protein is CASRDSISNQPQHF.

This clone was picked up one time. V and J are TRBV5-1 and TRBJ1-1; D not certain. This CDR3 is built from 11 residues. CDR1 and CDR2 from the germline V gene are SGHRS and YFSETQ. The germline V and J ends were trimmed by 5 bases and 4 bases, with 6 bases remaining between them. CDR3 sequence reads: CASRGVTEAFF. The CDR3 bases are TGCGCCAGCAGGGGCGTCACTGAAGCTTTCTTT.

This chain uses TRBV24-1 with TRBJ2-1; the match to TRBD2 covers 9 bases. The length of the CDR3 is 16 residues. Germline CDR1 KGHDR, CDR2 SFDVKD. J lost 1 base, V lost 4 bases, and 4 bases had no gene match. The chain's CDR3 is CATSDHTSGSYNEQFF. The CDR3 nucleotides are TGTGCCACCAGTGACCACACTAGCGGGTCCTACAATGAGCAGTTCTTC.

Here the CDR3 DNA reads TGTGCCAGCCTCGGGGGCCCACTGGGCACAGATACGCAGTATTTT. As protein: CASLGGPLGTDTQYF. The V call is TRBV6-5, the J call TRBJ2-3, with D possibly being TRBD1 or TRBD2 (6 bases each). V lost 8 bases, J lost 1 base, and 16 bases lay in between. CDR3 size: 15 residues. CDR1 is MNHEY, CDR2 SVGAGI, per germline.

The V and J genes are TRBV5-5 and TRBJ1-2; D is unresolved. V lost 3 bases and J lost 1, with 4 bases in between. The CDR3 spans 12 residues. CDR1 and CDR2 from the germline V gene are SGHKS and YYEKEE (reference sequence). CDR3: CASSWRNYGYTF. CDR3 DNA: TGTGCCAGCAGCTGGCGTAACTATGGCTACACCTTC.

CDR3 in DNA: TGCGCCAGCAGCCAAGTGGGGACAGGTTACAATGAGCAGTTCTTC. Translating gives CASSQVGTGYNEQFF. The chain employs TRBV4-1 and TRBJ2-1, with 8 bases matching TRBD1. The CDR3 covers 15 residues. With V trimmed by 1 base and J by 4 bases, 3 bases remained unmatched. The V gene's germline CDR1 is MGHRA and CDR2 YSYEKL.

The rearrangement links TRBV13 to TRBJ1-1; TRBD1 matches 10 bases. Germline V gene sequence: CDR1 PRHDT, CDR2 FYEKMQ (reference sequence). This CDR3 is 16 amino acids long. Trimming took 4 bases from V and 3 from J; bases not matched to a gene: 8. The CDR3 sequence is CASSSDRGMGDTEAFF. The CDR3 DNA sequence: TGTGCCAGCAGCTCGGACAGGGGGATGGGGGACACTGAAGCTTTCTTT. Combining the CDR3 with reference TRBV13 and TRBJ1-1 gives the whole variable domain AAGVIQSPRHLIKEKRETATLKCYPIPRHDTVYWYQQGPGQDPQFLISFYEKMQSDKGSIPDRFSAQQFSDYHSELNMSSLELGDSALYFCASSSDRGMGDTEAFFGQGTRLTVV.

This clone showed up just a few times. This chain's CDR3 is CASSRSPDTDTQYF. CDR3 nucleotide sequence: TGTGCCAGCAGTCGATCGCCGGACACAGATACGCAGTATTTT. The chain employs TRBV6-4 and TRBJ2-3; D is ambiguous. The CDR3 runs to 14 residues. V lost 5 bases to trimming and J lost 2 bases, with 11 bases between them. The V gene's germline CDR1 is MRHNA and CDR2 SNTAGT.

As DNA, the CDR3 is TGTGCCAGCAGCGTTGGACGAAGGGGGACCCAGTACTTC. It specifies CASSVGRRGTQYF. This chain connects TRBV3-1 (or the pseudogene TRBV3-2) to TRBJ2-5; maybe TRBD1 (5 bases). Germline CDR1 and CDR2: LGHDT and YNNKEL (reference sequence). This CDR3 is 13 amino acids long. V was shortened by 5 bases and J by 7 bases, with 14 bases between the two germline ends.

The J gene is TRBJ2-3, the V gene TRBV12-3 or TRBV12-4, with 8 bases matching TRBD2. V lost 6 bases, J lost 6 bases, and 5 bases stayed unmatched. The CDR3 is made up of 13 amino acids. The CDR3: CASSGGGWDTQYF. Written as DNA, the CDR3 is TGTGCCAGCAGCGGGGGGGGCTGGGATACGCAGTATTTT.

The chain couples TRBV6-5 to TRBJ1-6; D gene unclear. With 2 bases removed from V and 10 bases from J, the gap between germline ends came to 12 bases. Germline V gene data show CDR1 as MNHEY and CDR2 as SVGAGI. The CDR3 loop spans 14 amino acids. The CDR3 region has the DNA TGTGCCAGCAGTTACGGGCCGGCATTGTCACCCCTCCACTTT. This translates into CASSYGPALSPLHF.

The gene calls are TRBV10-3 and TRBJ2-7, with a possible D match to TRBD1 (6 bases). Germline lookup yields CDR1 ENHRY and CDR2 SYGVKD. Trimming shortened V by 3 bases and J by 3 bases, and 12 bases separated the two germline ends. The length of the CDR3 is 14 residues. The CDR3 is CAISEGTTYYEQYF. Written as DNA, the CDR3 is TGTGCCATCAGTGAAGGGACAACCTACTACGAGCAGTACTTC.

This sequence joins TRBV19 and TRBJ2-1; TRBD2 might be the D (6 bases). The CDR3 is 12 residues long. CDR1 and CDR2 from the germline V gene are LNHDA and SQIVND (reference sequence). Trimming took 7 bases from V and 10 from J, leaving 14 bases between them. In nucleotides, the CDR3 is TGTGCCAGTATCGGCAGGGCGGGGGAGCAGTTCTTC. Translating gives CASIGRAGEQFF.

The CDR3, as DNA: TGTGCCAGTAGTCTCCAGCCGAGGATTCGGCCCTATGGCTACACCTTC. This encodes CASSLQPRIRPYGYTF. The chain uses TRBV19 and TRBJ1-2; unclear D gene. The V and J ends lost 5 bases and 4 bases respectively, with 20 bases between them. This CDR3 contains 16 residues. Germline lookup yields CDR1 LNHDA and CDR2 SQIVND (reference sequence).

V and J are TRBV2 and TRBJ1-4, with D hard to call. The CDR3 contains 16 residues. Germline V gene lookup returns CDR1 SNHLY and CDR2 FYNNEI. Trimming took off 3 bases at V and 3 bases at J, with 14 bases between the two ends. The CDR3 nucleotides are TGTGCCAGCAGTGAGGCAAGGGTTGCAGCTAATGAAAAACTGTTTTTT. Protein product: CASSEARVAANEKLFF.

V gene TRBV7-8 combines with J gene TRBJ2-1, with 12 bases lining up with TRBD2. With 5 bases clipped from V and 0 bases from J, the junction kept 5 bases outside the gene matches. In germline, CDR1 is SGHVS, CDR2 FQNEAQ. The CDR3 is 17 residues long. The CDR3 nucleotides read TGTGCCAGCAGCGTCGGACTAGCGGGGCCCTCCTACAATGAGCAGTTCTTC. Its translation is CASSVGLAGPSYNEQFF.

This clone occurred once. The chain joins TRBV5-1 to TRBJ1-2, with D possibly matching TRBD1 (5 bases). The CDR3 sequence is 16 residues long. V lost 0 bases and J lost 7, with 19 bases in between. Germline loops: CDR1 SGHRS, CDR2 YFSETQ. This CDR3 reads CASSLGGAGDEIGYTF. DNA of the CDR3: TGCGCCAGCAGCTTGGGAGGGGCAGGAGACGAAATTGGCTACACCTTC. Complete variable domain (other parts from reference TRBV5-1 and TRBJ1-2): KAGVTQTPRYLIKTRGQQVTLSCSPISGHRSVSWYQQTPGQGLQFLFEYFSETQRNKGNFPGRFSGRQFSNSRSEMNVSTLELGDSALYLCASSLGGAGDEIGYTFGSGTRLTVV.

CDR3 sequence (DNA): TGCAGCGTTGTGTCATGGGGGAACACTGAAGCTTTCTTT. Translated, it gives CSVVSWGNTEAFF. The rearrangement uses TRBV29-1 and TRBJ1-1; no definite D call. The CDR3 has 13 residues. Looked up from germline, CDR1 is SQVTM and CDR2 is ANQGSEA. Trimming shortened V by 4 bases and J by 1 base, and 10 bases separated the two germline ends.

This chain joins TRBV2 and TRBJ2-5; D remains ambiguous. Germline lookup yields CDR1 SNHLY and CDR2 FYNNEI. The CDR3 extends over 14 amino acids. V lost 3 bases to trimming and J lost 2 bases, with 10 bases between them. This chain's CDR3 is CASSDRSTQETQYF. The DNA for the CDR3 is TGTGCCAGCAGTGATCGGTCAACTCAAGAGACCCAGTACTTC.

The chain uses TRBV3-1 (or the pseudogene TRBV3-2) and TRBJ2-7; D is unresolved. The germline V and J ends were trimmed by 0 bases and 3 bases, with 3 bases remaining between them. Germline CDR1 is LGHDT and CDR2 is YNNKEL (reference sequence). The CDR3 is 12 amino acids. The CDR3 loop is CASSQDFYEQYF. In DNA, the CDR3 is TGTGCCAGCAGCCAAGATTTCTACGAGCAGTACTTC.

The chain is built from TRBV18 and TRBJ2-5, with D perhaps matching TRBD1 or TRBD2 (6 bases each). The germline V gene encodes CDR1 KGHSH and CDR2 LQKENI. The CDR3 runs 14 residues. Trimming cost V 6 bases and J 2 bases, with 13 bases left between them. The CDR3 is CASSPGGLQETQYF. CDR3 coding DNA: TGTGCCAGCTCCCCCGGGGGCCTACAAGAGACCCAGTACTTC.

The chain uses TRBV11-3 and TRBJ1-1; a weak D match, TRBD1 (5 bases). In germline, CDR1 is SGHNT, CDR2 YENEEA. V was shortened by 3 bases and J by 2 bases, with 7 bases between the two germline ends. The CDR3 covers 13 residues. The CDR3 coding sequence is TGTGCCAGCAGCTTCGGGGGTAACACTGAAGCTTTCTTT. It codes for CASSFGGNTEAFF.

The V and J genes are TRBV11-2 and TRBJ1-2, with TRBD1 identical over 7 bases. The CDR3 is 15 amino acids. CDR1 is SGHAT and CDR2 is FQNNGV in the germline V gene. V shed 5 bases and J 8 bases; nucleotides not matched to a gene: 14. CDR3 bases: TGTGCCAGCAGCGCAGGGACCACAGGGGCAGCCGGCTACACCTTC. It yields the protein CASSAGTTGAAGYTF.

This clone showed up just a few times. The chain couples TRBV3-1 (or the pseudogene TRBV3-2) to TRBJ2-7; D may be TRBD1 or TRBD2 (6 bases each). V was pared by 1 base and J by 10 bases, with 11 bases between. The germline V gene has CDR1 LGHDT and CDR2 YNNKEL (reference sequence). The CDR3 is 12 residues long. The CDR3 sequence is CASSQAWGAQYF. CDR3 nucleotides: TGTGCCAGCAGCCAAGCTTGGGGGGCTCAGTACTTC.

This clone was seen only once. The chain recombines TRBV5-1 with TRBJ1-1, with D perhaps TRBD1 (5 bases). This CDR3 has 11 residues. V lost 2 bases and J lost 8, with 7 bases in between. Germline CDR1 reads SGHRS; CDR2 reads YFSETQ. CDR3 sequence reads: CASSLDREAFF. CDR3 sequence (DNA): TGCGCCAGCAGCTTAGACAGAGAAGCTTTCTTT.

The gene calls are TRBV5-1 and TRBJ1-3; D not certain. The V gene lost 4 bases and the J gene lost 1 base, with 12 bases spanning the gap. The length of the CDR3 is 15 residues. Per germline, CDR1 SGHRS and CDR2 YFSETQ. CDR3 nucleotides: TGCGCCAGCAGCCTTGCGGGAGGGTCTGGAAACACCATATATTTT. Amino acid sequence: CASSLAGGSGNTIYF. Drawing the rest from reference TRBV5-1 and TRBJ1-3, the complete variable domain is KAGVTQTPRYLIKTRGQQVTLSCSPISGHRSVSWYQQTPGQGLQFLFEYFSETQRNKGNFPGRFSGRQFSNSRSEMNVSTLELGDSALYLCASSLAGGSGNTIYFGEGSWLTVV.

This chain's CDR3 is CAISAAGTVPGNTIYF. The CDR3, as DNA: TGTGCCATCAGTGCAGCCGGGACAGTTCCCGGAAACACCATATATTTT. The chain is built from TRBV10-3 and TRBJ1-3, with TRBD1 matching 7 bases. The junction had 10 bases not matched to a gene; V was cut back by 4 bases and J by 4 bases. CDR1 and CDR2 (germline): ENHRY, SYGVKD. The CDR3 loop spans 16 amino acids.

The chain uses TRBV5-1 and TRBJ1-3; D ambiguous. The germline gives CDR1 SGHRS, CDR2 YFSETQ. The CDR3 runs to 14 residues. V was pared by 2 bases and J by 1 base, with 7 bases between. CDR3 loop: CASSFVGSGNTIYF. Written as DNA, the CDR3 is TGCGCCAGCAGCTTTGTGGGGTCTGGAAACACCATATATTTT.

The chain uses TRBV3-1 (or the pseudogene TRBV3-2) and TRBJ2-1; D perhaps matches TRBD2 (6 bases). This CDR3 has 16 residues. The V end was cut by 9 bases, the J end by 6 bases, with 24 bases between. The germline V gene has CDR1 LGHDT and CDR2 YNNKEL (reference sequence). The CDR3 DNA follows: TGTGCCAGGACCAAAGTAGCGCGGGGCGGGGCCAATGAGCAGTTCTTC. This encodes CARTKVARGGANEQFF.

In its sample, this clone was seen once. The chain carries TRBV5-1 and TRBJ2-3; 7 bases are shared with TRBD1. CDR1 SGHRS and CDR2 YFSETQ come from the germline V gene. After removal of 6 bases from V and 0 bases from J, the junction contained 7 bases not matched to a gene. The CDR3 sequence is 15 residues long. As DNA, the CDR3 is TGCGCCAGCATACCCACGGGACAGAGCACAGATACGCAGTATTTT. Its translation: CASIPTGQSTDTQYF. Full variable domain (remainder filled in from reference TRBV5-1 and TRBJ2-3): KAGVTQTPRYLIKTRGQQVTLSCSPISGHRSVSWYQQTPGQGLQFLFEYFSETQRNKGNFPGRFSGRQFSNSRSEMNVSTLELGDSALYLCASIPTGQSTDTQYFGPGTRLTVL.